Listed here are 11 T cell receptor beta chains from one sample, sequenced in a study of T cells in Graves' hyperthyroidism and ophthalmopathy. RNA transcripts served as the template for amplifying TCR beta CDR3 regions. TCR CDR3 regions were first amplified by RT-PCR with HTBI primers. MiXCR was run by TCRdb on the multiplex PCR reads, yielding one entry per CDR3 protein. The table records around 490,000 distinct CDR3 sequences, just under 20% of them present only once. The sample was blood. These receptors all stem from a man aged 40-49 years with Graves' ophthalmopathy.

This clonotype was recorded many times. Here the CDR3 reads CASSEIRGLSLTDTQYF. The CDR3 DNA reads TGTGCCAGCAGTGAAATACGGGGACTGTCCCTCACAGATACGCAGTATTTT. The V call is TRBV6-1, the J call TRBJ2-3; D perhaps matches TRBD2 (6 bases). Trimming removed 2 bases at V and 2 bases at J, with 17 bases between. CDR3 length: 17 residues. CDR1 and CDR2 (germline): MNHNS, SASEGT.

This clonotype was counted many times. CDR3 nucleotides: TGTGCCAGCAGTGCAAGGGGAGTGAGGCAGACCCAGTACTTC. It specifies CASSARGVRQTQYF. The gene calls are TRBV2 and TRBJ2-5; perhaps D is TRBD1 or TRBD2 (5 bases each). Germline CDR1 and CDR2: SNHLY and FYNNEI. The length of the CDR3 is 14 residues. V lost 4 bases to trimming and J lost 6 bases, with 15 bases between them.

This clonotype has just a few counts. This rearrangement joins TRBV29-1 to TRBJ2-7, with 7 bases matching TRBD2. CDR3 length: 14 residues. V shed 4 bases, J shed 2 bases, and the junction held 8 bases outside the gene matches. Germline CDR1 and CDR2: SQVTM and ANQGSEA. The CDR3 DNA reads as TGCAGCGTTGGAGGCGGGAGAATACCCTACGAGCAGTACTTC. Protein product: CSVGGGRIPYEQYF.

This clonotype was recorded at least ten times. The CDR3 is CASTYLQNEQFF. In DNA, the CDR3 is TGTGCCAGCACCTATCTTCAGAATGAGCAGTTCTTC. The rearrangement joins TRBV5-5 to TRBJ2-1; D uncertain. Germline values: CDR1 SGHKS, CDR2 YYEKEE (reference sequence). This CDR3 comprises 12 residues. Trimming cost V 6 bases and J 7 bases, with 11 bases left between them.

This clonotype showed up many times. The V gene is TRBV7-2, the J gene TRBJ2-7; 12 bases agree with TRBD2. This CDR3 is built from 15 residues. The V segment lost 7 bases and the J segment 2 bases; nucleotides outside the gene matches: 6. Looked up from germline, CDR1 is SGHTA and CDR2 is FQGNSA. The CDR3 nucleotides are TGTGCCAGCACCGTACTAGCGGGGGGAACCTACGAGCAGTACTTC. Translated, it gives CASTVLAGGTYEQYF. The whole variable domain, remainder taken from reference TRBV7-2 and TRBJ2-7, is GAGVSQSPSNKVTEKGKDVELRCDPISGHTALYWYRQSLGQGLEFLIYFQGNSAPDKSGLPSDRFSAERTGGSVSTLTIQRTQQEDSAVYLCASTVLAGGTYEQYFGPGTRLTVT.

The chain couples TRBV27 to TRBJ2-7, with D unclear. CDR1 and CDR2 from the germline V gene are MNHEY and SMNVEV (reference sequence). CDR3 size: 15 residues. Trimming shortened V by 5 bases and J by 0 bases, and 14 bases separated the two germline ends. The chain's CDR3 is CASSPTDLSSYEQYF. The CDR3 DNA sequence: TGTGCCAGCAGTCCGACTGATTTGAGCTCCTACGAGCAGTACTTC.

This clonotype was detected many times. The gene calls are TRBV5-1 and TRBJ2-1; perhaps TRBD2 as D (6 bases). The germline V gene has CDR1 SGHRS and CDR2 YFSETQ. Deletions cut 1 base from V and 13 bases from J, with 12 bases between. The CDR3 runs 12 residues. The CDR3 sequence is CASSLRGLRQFF. DNA for the CDR3: TGCGCCAGCAGCTTGCGGGGACTTCGTCAGTTCTTC.

The chain carries TRBV10-3 and TRBJ1-3; 7 nucleotides agree with TRBD1. Germline V CDR1 and CDR2: ENHRY, SYGVKD. V trimming: 0 bases; J trimming: 8 bases; junction bases outside the gene matches: 7. The CDR3 is made up of 15 amino acids. The CDR3 sequence is CAISESKTGRDTIYF. The CDR3 nucleotides read TGTGCCATCAGTGAGTCGAAGACAGGGAGGGACACCATATATTTT.

This chain links TRBV2 with TRBJ2-1, with D perhaps given as TRBD1 or TRBD2 (5 bases each). Germline-derived CDR1 and CDR2 are SNHLY and FYNNEI. The V and J ends lost 4 bases and 3 bases respectively, with 10 bases between them. This CDR3 is 14 amino acids long. The CDR3 is CASSVSGLYNEQFF. In DNA form, the CDR3 reads TGTGCCAGCAGTGTTTCGGGGCTCTACAATGAGCAGTTCTTC.

In its sample, this clonotype was seen a few times. The chain uses TRBV20-1 and TRBJ1-5; D is perhaps TRBD1 (6 bases). The CDR3 consists of 14 residues. Germline values: CDR1 DFQATT, CDR2 SNEGSKA (reference sequence). Trimming took off 5 bases at V and 2 bases at J, with 13 bases between the two ends. CDR3 nucleotides: TGCAGTGCTTCTAGGGGGGGCGGCAATCAGCCCCAGCATTTT. The encoded protein is CSASRGGGNQPQHF.

There are a few counts of this clonotype. The gene calls are TRBV9 and TRBJ2-7, with 7 bases identical to TRBD2. The germline gives CDR1 SGDLS, CDR2 YYNGEE. Trimming at V came to 4 bases and at J to 7 bases, leaving 5 bases not matched to a gene. The CDR3 loop spans 12 amino acids. In DNA, the CDR3 is TGTGCCAGCAGCCCGAGCGGGATTGAGCAGTACTTC. Translated, it gives CASSPSGIEQYF.